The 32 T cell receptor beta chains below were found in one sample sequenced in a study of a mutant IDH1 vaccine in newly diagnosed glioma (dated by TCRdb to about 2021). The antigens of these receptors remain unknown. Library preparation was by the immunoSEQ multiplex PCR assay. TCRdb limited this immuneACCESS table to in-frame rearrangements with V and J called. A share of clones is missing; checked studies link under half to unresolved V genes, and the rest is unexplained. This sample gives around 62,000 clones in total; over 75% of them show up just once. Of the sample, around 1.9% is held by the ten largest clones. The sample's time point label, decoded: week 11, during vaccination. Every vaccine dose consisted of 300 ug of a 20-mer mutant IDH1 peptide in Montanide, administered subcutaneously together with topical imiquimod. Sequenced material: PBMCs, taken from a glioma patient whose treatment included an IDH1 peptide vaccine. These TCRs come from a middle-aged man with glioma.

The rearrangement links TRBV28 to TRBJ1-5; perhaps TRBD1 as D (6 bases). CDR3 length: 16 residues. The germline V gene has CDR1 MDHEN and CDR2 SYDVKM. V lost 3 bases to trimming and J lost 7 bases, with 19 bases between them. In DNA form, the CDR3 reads TGTGCCAGCAGTTTCCCCGATGGGGGCGCTAGCCAGCCCCAGCATTTT. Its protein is CASSFPDGGASQPQHF.

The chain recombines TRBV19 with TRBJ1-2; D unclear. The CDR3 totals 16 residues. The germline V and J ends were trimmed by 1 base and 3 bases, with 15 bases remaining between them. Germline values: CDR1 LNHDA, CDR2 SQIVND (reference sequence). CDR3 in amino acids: CASSIGGGSFYYGYTF. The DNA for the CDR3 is TGTGCCAGTAGTATAGGAGGAGGATCTTTCTACTATGGCTACACCTTC.

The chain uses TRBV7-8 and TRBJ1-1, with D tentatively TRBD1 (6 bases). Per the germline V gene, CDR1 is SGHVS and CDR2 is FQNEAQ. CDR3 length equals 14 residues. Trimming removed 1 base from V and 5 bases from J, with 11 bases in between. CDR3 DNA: TGTGCCAGCAGCTTAGAGGGACAACGGACTGAAGCTTTCTTT. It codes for CASSLEGQRTEAFF.

The CDR3 is CASSLGGRPSNQPQHF. The CDR3 DNA sequence: TGTGCCAGCAGTTTAGGGGGTCGGCCAAGCAATCAGCCCCAGCATTTT. The rearrangement joins TRBV28 to TRBJ1-5, with D perhaps matching TRBD1 (5 bases). CDR3 length: 16 amino acids. The V end was cut by 2 bases, the J end by 1 base, with 12 bases between. Germline-derived CDR1 and CDR2 are MDHEN and SYDVKM.

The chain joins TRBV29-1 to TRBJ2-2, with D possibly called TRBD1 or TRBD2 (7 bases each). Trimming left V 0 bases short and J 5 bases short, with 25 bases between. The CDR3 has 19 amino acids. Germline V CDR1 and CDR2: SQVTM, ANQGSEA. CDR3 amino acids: CSVEDLTRWQGGITGELFF. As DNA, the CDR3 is TGCAGCGTTGAAGATCTAACTAGGTGGCAGGGGGGGATAACCGGGGAGCTGTTTTTT.

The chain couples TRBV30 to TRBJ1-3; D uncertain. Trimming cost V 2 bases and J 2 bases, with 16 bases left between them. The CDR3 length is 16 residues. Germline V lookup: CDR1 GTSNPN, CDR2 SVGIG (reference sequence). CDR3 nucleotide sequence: TGTGCCTGGAGTCTCAACGAGGGATGGACTGGAAACACCATATATTTT. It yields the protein CAWSLNEGWTGNTIYF.

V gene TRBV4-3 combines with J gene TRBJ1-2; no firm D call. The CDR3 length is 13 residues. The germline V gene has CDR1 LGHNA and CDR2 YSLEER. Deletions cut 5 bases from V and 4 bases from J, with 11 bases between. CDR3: CASSAFSSYGYTF. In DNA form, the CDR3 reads TGCGCCAGCAGCGCTTTCTCGAGCTATGGCTACACCTTC.

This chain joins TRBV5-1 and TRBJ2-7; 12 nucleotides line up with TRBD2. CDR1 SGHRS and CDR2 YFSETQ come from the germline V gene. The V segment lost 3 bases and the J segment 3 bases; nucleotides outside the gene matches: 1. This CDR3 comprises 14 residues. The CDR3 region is CASSSGLAGYEQYF. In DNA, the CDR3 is TGCGCCAGCAGCTCGGGACTAGCGGGCTACGAGCAGTACTTC.

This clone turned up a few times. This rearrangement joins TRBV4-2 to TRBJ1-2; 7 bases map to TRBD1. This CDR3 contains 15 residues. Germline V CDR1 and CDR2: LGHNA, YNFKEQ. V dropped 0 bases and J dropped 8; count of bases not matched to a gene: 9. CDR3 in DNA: TGTGCCAGCAGCCAAGATACACAGGGGTCGATGGGCTACACCTTC. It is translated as CASSQDTQGSMGYTF.

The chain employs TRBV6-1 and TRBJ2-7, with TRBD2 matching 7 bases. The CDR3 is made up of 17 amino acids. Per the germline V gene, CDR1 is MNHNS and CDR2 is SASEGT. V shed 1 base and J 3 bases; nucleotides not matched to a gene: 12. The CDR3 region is CASSEERAGVGDYEQYF. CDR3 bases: TGTGCCAGCAGTGAAGAGAGGGCGGGAGTGGGAGACTACGAGCAGTACTTC.

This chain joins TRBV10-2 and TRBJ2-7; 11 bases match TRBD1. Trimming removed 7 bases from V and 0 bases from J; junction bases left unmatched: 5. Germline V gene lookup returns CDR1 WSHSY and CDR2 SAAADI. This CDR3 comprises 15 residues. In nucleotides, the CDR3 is TGCGCCAGCAATACTGGGACAGGGGGCTCCTACGAGCAGTACGTC. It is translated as CASNTGTGGSYEQYV.

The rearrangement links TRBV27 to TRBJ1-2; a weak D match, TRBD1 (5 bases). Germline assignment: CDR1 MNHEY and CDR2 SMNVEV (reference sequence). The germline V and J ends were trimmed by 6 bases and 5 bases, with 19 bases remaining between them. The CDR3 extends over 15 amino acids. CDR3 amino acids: CASSQSPGPRYGYTF. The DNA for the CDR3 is TGTGCCAGCAGCCAAAGCCCAGGGCCGAGGTATGGCTACACCTTC.

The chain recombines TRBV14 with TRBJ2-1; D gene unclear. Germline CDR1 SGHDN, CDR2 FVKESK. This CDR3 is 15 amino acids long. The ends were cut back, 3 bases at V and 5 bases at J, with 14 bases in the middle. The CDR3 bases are TGTGCCAGCAGCCATACGGCACGAAGAAACAATGAGCAGTTCTTC. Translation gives CASSHTARRNNEQFF.

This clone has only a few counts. The CDR3 spells CATSRPPGKTQYF. The CDR3 nucleotides read TGTGCCACCAGCAGACCCCCCGGAAAGACCCAGTACTTC. This chain uses TRBV15 with TRBJ2-5; D is unclear. This CDR3 contains 13 residues. Germline V CDR1 and CDR2: LNHNV, YYDKDF (reference sequence). Trimming stripped 2 bases from V and 6 bases from J, with 10 bases between.

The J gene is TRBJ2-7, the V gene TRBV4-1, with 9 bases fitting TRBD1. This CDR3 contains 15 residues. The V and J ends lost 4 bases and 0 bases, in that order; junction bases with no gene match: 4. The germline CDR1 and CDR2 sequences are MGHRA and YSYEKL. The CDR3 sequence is CASSRLTGGSYEQYV. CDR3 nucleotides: TGCGCCAGCAGCCGCTTGACAGGGGGCTCCTACGAGCAGTACGTC.

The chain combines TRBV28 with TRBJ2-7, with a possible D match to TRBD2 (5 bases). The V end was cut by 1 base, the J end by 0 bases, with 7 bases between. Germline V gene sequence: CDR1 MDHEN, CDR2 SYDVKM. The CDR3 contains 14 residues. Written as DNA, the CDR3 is TGTGCCAGCAGTTTATTCCGGGGCTCCTACGAGCAGTACTTC. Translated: CASSLFRGSYEQYF.

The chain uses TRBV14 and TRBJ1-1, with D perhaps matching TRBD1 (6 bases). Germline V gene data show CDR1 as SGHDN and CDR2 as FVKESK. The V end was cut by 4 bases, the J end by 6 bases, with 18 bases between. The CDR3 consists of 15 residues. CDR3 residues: CASSLLRGRQAEAFF. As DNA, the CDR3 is TGTGCCAGCAGCCTACTTAGGGGGAGACAAGCTGAAGCTTTCTTT.

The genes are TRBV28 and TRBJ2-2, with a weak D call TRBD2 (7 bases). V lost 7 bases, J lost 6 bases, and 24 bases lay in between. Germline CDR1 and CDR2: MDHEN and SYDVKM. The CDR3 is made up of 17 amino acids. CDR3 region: CASTSVPWGGRPGELFF. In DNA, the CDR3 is TGTGCCAGCACCTCGGTCCCGTGGGGGGGCCGGCCCGGGGAGCTGTTTTTT.

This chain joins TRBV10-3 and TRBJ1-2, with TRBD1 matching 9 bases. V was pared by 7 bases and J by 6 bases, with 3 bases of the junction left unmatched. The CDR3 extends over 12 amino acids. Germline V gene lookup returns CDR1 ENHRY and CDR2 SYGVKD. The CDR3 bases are TGTGCCATCACCCGGACAGGGGATGGCTACACCTTC. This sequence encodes CAITRTGDGYTF.

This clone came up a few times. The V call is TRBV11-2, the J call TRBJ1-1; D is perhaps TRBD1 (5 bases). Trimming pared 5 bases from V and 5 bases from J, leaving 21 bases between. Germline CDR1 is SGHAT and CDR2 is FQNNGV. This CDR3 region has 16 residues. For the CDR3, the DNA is TGTGCCAGCAGCCCAGGGACTATAACTCAGGGTACTGAAGCTTTCTTT. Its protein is CASSPGTITQGTEAFF.

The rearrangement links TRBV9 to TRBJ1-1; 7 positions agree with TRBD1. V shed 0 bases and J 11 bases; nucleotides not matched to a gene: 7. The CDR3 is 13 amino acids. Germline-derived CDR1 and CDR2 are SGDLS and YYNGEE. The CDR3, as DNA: TGTGCCAGCAGCGTAGATCCAGGGGGTATGGCTTTCTTT. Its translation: CASSVDPGGMAFF.

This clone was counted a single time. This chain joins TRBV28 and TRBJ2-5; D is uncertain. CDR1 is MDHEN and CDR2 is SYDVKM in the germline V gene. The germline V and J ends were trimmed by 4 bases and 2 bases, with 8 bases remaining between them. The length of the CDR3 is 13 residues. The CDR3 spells CASSSRRQETQYF. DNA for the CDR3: TGTGCCAGCAGTTCGCGGAGACAAGAGACCCAGTACTTC.

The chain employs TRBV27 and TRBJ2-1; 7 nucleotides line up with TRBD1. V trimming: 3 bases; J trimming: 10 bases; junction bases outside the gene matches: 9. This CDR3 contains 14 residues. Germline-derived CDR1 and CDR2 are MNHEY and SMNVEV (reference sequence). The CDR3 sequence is CASSLSRGGREQFF. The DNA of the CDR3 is TGTGCCAGCAGTTTGAGCCGAGGGGGCCGCGAGCAGTTCTTC.

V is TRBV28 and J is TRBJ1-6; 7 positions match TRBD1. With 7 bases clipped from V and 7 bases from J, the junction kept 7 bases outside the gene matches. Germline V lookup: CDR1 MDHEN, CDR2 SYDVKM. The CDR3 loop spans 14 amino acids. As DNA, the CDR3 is TGTGCCAGCACCAGACAGGGCATGAATTCACCCCTCCACTTT. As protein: CASTRQGMNSPLHF. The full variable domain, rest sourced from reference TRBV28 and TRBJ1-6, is DVKVTQSSRYLVKRTGEKVFLECVQDMDHENMFWYRQDPGLGLRLIYFSYDVKMKEKGDIPEGYSVSREKKERFSLILESASTNQTSMYLCASTRQGMNSPLHFGNGTRLTVT.

CDR3: CASSLDRSSGNTIYF. CDR3 coding DNA: TGTGCCAGCAGCCTCGACAGAAGCTCTGGAAACACCATATATTTT. V usage is TRBV7-2 and J usage is TRBJ1-3, with D perhaps matching TRBD1 (5 bases). The CDR3 spans 15 residues. Germline V lookup: CDR1 SGHTA, CDR2 FQGNSA. V was pared by 5 bases and J by 0 bases, with 11 bases between.

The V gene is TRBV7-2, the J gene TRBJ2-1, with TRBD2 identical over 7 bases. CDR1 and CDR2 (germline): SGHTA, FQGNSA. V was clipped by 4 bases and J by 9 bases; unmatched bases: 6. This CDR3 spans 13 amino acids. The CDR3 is CASSSSGEREQFF. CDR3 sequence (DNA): TGTGCCAGCAGCTCCAGCGGGGAGCGTGAGCAGTTCTTC. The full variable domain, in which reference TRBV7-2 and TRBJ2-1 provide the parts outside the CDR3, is GAGVSQSPSNKVTEKGKDVELRCDPISGHTALYWYRQSLGQGLEFLIYFQGNSAPDKSGLPSDRFSAERTGGSVSTLTIQRTQQEDSAVYLCASSSSGEREQFFGPGTRLTVL.

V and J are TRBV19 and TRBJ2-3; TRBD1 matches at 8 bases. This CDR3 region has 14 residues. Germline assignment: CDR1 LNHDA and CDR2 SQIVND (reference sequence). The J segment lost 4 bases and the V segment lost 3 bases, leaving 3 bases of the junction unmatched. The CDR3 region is CASSIRTGSDTQYF. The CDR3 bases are TGTGCCAGTAGTATCCGGACAGGGTCAGATACGCAGTATTTT.

This CDR3 is CAISTGVTEAFF. In DNA form, the CDR3 reads TGTGCCATCAGTACAGGGGTCACTGAAGCTTTCTTT. The rearrangement joins TRBV10-3 to TRBJ1-1, with 7 bases matching TRBD1. The CDR3 length is 12 residues. Germline trimming cut 5 bases from V and 4 bases from J; bases unmatched to any gene: 1. Germline assignment: CDR1 ENHRY and CDR2 SYGVKD.

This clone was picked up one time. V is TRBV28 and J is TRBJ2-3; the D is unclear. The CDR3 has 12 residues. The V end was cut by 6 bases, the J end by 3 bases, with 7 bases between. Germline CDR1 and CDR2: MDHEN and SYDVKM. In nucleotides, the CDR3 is TGTGCCAGCAGCTCGGGTACAGATACGCAGTATTTT. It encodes CASSSGTDTQYF.

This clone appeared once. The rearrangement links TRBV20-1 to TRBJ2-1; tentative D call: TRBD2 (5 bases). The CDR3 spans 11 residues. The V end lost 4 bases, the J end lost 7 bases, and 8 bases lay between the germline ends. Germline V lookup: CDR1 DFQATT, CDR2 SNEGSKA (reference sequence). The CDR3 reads CSATGMNEQFF. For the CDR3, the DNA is TGCAGTGCTACGGGGATGAATGAGCAGTTCTTC.

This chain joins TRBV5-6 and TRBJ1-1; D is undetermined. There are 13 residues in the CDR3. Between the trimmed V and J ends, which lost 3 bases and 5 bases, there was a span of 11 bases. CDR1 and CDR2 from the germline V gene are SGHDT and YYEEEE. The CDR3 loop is CASSSLLGTEAFF. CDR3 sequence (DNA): TGTGCCAGCAGCTCGCTCCTGGGGACTGAAGCTTTCTTT.

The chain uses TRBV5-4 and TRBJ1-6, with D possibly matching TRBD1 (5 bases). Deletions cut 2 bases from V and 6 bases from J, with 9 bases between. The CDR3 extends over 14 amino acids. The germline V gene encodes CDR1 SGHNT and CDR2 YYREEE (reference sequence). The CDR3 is CASSFVGGNSPLHF. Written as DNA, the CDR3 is TGTGCCAGCAGCTTTGTCGGGGGTAATTCACCCCTCCACTTT.